Sequencing of this T cell receptor (beta chain) was carried out in a study of T cells in localized non-small cell lung cancer. Study outcomes and limitations: Uninvolved adjacent lung had higher T cell clonality than tumor and all other tissues. Median around 54 top-100 tumor clones were shared with paired adjacent lung.

Sequenced by immunoSEQ multiplex PCR; TCRdb stores in-frame clones only, minus some. The profile shows some 19,000 clones, over 80% of them singletons. This CDR3 is built from 17 residues. V was pared by 1 base and J by 4 bases, with 6 bases of the junction left unmatched. CDR1 and CDR2 (germline): MNHEY, SMNVEV (reference sequence). A word on this clone: Its cognate antigen is unknown.

The sample here was peripheral blood, taken before any cancer treatment. This TCR was sampled from a male donor older than 55 with stage I squamous cell lung carcinoma. The rearrangement uses TRBV27 and TRBJ1-4; TRBD1 aligns across 10 bases. CDR3 sequence: CASSLFDRGLYNEKLFF. DNA of the CDR3: TGTGCCAGCAGTTTATTTGACAGGGGGCTGTATAATGAAAAACTGTTTTTT.